The T cell receptor (beta chain) described here comes from a study of tumor-infiltrating lymphocytes in primary liver carcinoma. In regard to this clonotype: The junction shows a germline mismatch at one end, possibly a read error.

From 500 ng of total RNA, TCR beta-specific cDNA was reverse-transcribed using a constant-region primer. Generation of the TCR beta libraries relied on three nested multiplex PCR rounds using slightly modified ARM-PCR. Investigators reported that the first two PCR rounds, at 9 to 11 cycles each, used TRBV1-TRBV30 forward primers with a C-beta reverse primer. TCRdb redid the calling of the multiplex PCR reads with MiXCR, one entry per CDR3 protein. The profile shows approximately 46,000 distinct CDR3 sequences, roughly 75% of them singletons. The source material, 20-30 mg of unsorted bulk tissue, was used to co-extract RNA and DNA. CDR1 SGHAT and CDR2 FQNNGV come from the germline V gene. The CDR3 is 16 amino acids.

Input material: tumor-adjacent normal liver tissue. The chain is built from TRBV11-2 and TRBJ2-3; weak D call: TRBD1 (6 bases). The clonotype originates from a young woman with primary liver carcinoma and hepatitis B virus infection. CDR3 in amino acids: CASSLSGGLSTDTQCF. The CDR3, as DNA: TGTGCCAGCAGTCTCAGTGGGGGCCTAAGTACAGATACGCAGTGTTTT. Looking up the rest from reference TRBV11-2 and TRBJ2-3 gives the full variable domain: EAGVAQSPRYKIIEKRQSVAFWCNPISGHATLYWYQQILGQGPKLLIQFQNNGVVDDSQLPKDRFSAERLKGVDSTLKIQPAKLEDSAVYLCASSLSGGLSTDTQCFGPGTRLTVL.